The rows below give T cell receptor beta chains drawn from one sample of a study of T cells in Graves' hyperthyroidism and ophthalmopathy. Via MiXCR, TCRdb re-called the multiplex PCR reads, giving one row per CDR3 protein. The sample includes hundreds of thousands of distinct CDR3 sequences, around 17% of them seen just once. What was sequenced was blood. Receptors were obtained from a woman aged 18-30 years with Graves' ophthalmopathy. Each CDR3 is given with its conserved first and last residue.

v_call cdr3_aa
TRBV28 CASNPQGFRYEQYF
TRBV28 CASSLRPPGAEQYF
TRBV12-3/TRBV12-4 CASSIGGAPGELFF
TRBV2 CASNVDGGTNQPQHF
TRBV6-2/TRBV6-3 CASSPTSYNEQFF
TRBV20-1 CSARTDLDEQFF
TRBV30 CAWSPTGRNGYTF
TRBV4-1 CASSQGPWTLAISYNEQFF
TRBV6-1 CASKIAGQETQYF
TRBV19 CASSIKDRPNQPQHF
TRBV9 CASSPLGQGLTGELFF
TRBV19 CALSGKFDF
TRBV20-1 CSAFKSGTSYEQYF
TRBV6-1 CASSYRGTNTEAFF
TRBV6-6 CASSYSGGGYTF
TRBV28 CASSPGPRQETQYF
TRBV5-5 CASSRDRGAFF
TRBV30 CAWNSPGLNTEAFF
TRBV30 CAWSVLGTANTGELFF
TRBV19 CASSEGQGRPLMKAFF
TRBV19 CASSIDPPQLAGDHNEQFF
TRBV9 CASSAPEGGYTF
TRBV28 CASSLIVPGGDRTEAFF
TRBV7-8 CASNPGLAGGGGTYEQYF
TRBV20-1 CSASSGTSGRAMTYEQYF
TRBV9 CASSRRTGGSPLHF
TRBV10-2 CASSVARGGLETQYF
TRBV20-1 CSARDQTGGRNEQFF
TRBV7-2 CASSPGEPGDASNEQFF
TRBV6-1 CASRDTSYGYTF
TRBV5-6 CASSLGQLDGYTF
TRBV3-1 CASSRILAGGPDTQYF
TRBV3-1 CASTRSSEKLFF
TRBV28 CASSSLGTGGGNTIYF
TRBV6-1 CASSENSGTASQYF
TRBV6-1 CASSSWGDKGEAFF
TRBV20-1 CSAGEGSTNEKLFF
TRBV5-1 CASSLAPENYGYTF
TRBV27 CARPLSWAYEQYF
TRBV6-5 CASSYFTGSYNEQFF
TRBV7-9 CASSSSGYTGELFF
TRBV28 CASRLRDEQFF
TRBV4-1 CASSQDSLKDGYTF
TRBV19 CASSIFVGKYNEQFF
TRBV3-1 CASSQGGGYTF
TRBV5-1 CASSLVPGLSTDTQYF